This TCR beta chain was retrieved from a study of blood T cell repertoires in COVID-19. The wider study: PBMCs, B-cell-depleted T cells, or T cells provided the cDNA or gDNA that made up the material.

As originally analysed: The assay estimated nucleated cells by amplifying reference gene primers. The repertoire was sequenced with immunoSEQ multiplex PCR; TCRdb's copy has only in-frame clones and lacks some. D and trimming were read from the DNA, whereas the V and J calls and clone size are those reported in that table. Seen here are more than 300,000 clones, around 92% observed once, and the top ten hold approximately 1.8%. Trimming took off 10 bases at V and 3 bases at J, with 9 bases between the two ends. Germline CDR1 and CDR2: LNHDA and SQIVND (reference sequence). This CDR3 region has 11 residues.

The V call is TRBV19, the J call TRBJ1-2; a weak D match, TRBD1 (6 bases). The sample taken for sequencing was peripheral blood. The sequence came from a woman in her 30s with COVID-19, enrolled during active disease. The CDR3 DNA follows: TGTGCCACGGACAGCCACTATGGCTACACCTTC. This gives the protein CATDSHYGYTF.